This T cell receptor (beta chain) was sequenced for a study of beta chain features in type 1 diabetes. Findings of the study overall: A greater similarity of naive, central memory and Treg TCRB repertoires was seen among patients than among healthy donors. Patients with Type 1 diabetes showed moderately but significantly shorter TCRB CDR3s in all four CD4+ subsets. Type 1 diabetes patients had fewer VDJ junction insertions and more deletions.

What was sequenced were expressed TCRB transcripts, since all of the isolated RNA had been reverse transcribed. Some 3.3 million reads was the average for naive, central memory and regulatory T cell samples. The data were produced by immunoSEQ multiplex PCR, yet TCRdb's version contains in-frame clones alone and is incomplete. In the table there are 150,000 to 180,000 clones, about 9.4% of which are singletons. Points on this clone: Its antigen is undetermined.

Germline-derived CDR1 and CDR2 are SGDLS and YYNGEE. The CDR3 sequence is 14 residues long. Between the trimmed V and J ends, which lost 1 base and 9 bases, there was a span of 14 bases. Donors contributed one heparinised blood draw apiece, averaging about 100 mL. Specimen: central memory CD4+ T cells from blood. V gene TRBV9 combines with J gene TRBJ2-1; D remains unclear. The receptor's source is a man between 25 and 39 years old with type 1 diabetes. The CDR3 sequence: CASSVQSSGGEQFF. The CDR3 nucleotides are TGTGCCAGCAGCGTACAATCCAGTGGCGGTGAGCAGTTCTTC.